The source of this T cell receptor (beta chain) is a study of CD8+CD57+ T cells in acquired aplastic anemia. Whole-study context: The DNA of sorted CD4+ and CD8+ cells averaged roughly 3.2 ug.

Flow cytometry had shown expanded CD8+CD57+ cells in the patients chosen for sequencing. A severe acquired aplastic anemia diagnosis applied to all patients. There are 12 residues in the CDR3. Germline CDR1 SSHAT, CDR2 FNYEAQ (reference sequence). The study, taken as a whole, reports: In CD8+ cells, Simpson's diversity showed no significant difference between patients and controls.

Only a few counts were recorded for this clonotype. Antigen: not known. Genomic DNA, the template, was used for profiling of the TCR beta VDJ and CDR3. Using its own MiXCR run on the reads, TCRdb lists one record per CDR3 protein. This table holds more than 150,000 distinct CDR3 sequences, more than 45% found once. This clonotype was obtained from a human donor with aplastic anemia. The V call is TRBV7-7, the J call TRBJ2-2; TRBD2 agrees at 7 bases. Sequenced sample: sorted CD4+, CD8+, or CD8+CD57+ T cells (not recorded which) from PBMCs. CDR3 coding DNA: TGTGCTAGCGGGTCGAACACCGGGGAGCTGTTTTTT. Amino acids: CASGSNTGELFF.